The 31 T cell receptor beta chains in this list originate from one sample, sequenced in a study of tumour-infiltrating T cells in Burkitt lymphoma. The data were produced by immunoSEQ multiplex PCR, yet TCRdb's version contains in-frame clones alone and is incomplete. The sample contains some 1,000 clones, under 15% of which appear only once. The sequencing input was tumor tissue. These receptor sequences come from a human donor with Burkitt lymphoma.

The sample holds a few counts of this clone. V and J are TRBV10-3 and TRBJ2-1; 10 nucleotides line up with TRBD1. V was clipped by 8 bases and J by 8 bases; unmatched bases: 9. The CDR3 is 14 amino acids. Germline CDR1 ENHRY, CDR2 SYGVKD. CDR3 in DNA: TGTGCCATCGATCCGGGACAGGGGACGCATGAGCAGTTCTTC. Its protein product is CAIDPGQGTHEQFF.

The V call is TRBV2, the J call TRBJ2-7; TRBD1 matches at 7 bases. V was pared by 9 bases and J by 2 bases, with 4 bases of the junction left unmatched. In germline, CDR1 is SNHLY, CDR2 FYNNEI. The CDR3 contains 12 residues. CDR3 loop: CARGDSPYEQYF. Written as DNA, the CDR3 is TGTGCCAGAGGGGACAGCCCCTACGAGCAGTACTTC.

The genes are TRBV5-4 and TRBJ2-7, with D perhaps given as TRBD1 or TRBD2 (5 bases each). Germline V gene sequence: CDR1 SGHNT, CDR2 YYREEE (reference sequence). The CDR3 is 16 amino acids. V was clipped by 1 base and J by 3 bases, with 17 bases between them. This CDR3 is CASSLNTVRGNYEQYF. Written as DNA, the CDR3 is TGTGCCAGCAGCTTGAATACGGTTCGGGGCAACTACGAGCAGTACTTC.

This chain connects TRBV10-2 to TRBJ2-1; D gene ambiguous. The CDR3 consists of 11 residues. Germline values: CDR1 WSHSY, CDR2 SAAADI. The V end was cut by 8 bases, the J end by 6 bases, with 8 bases between. CDR3 amino acids: CASARLNEQFF. In DNA form, the CDR3 reads TGCGCCAGCGCTCGTCTCAATGAGCAGTTCTTC.

This clone has more than one count but fewer than ten. The rearrangement joins TRBV7-6 to TRBJ2-3; 7 nucleotides align to TRBD1. V dropped 0 bases and J dropped 0; count of bases not matched to a gene: 0. Germline V gene data show CDR1 as SGHVS and CDR2 as FNYEAQ. This CDR3 has 15 residues. CDR3 in DNA: TGTGCCAGCAGCTTAGCAGGGGGCAGCACAGATACGCAGTATTTT. This gives the protein CASSLAGGSTDTQYF.

A remark on this clone: In this CDR3 the conserved last residue, phenylalanine or tryptophan, is missing, so a read error is likely. The chain employs TRBV20-1 and TRBJ1-2; D is ambiguous. This CDR3 has 11 residues. Germline assignment: CDR1 DFQATT and CDR2 SNEGSKA (reference sequence). Between the trimmed V and J ends, which lost 5 bases and 4 bases, there was a span of 8 bases. CDR3 DNA sequence: TGCAGTGCTGATAAATCCTATGGCTACACCCTC. This translates into CSADKSYGYTL.

The rearrangement joins TRBV15 to TRBJ2-5, with unresolved D. Germline CDR1 LNHNV, CDR2 YYDKDF (reference sequence). V was cut by 2 bases and J by 5 bases, with 12 bases left in between. The CDR3 length is 14 residues. The CDR3 reads CATSRRTEWETQYF. Written as DNA, the CDR3 is TGTGCCACCAGCAGAAGGACGGAGTGGGAGACCCAGTACTTC.

This clone has a handful of counts. The rearrangement uses TRBV7-2 and TRBJ2-3, with 7 nucleotides matching TRBD2. After removal of 2 bases from V and 1 base from J, the junction contained 9 bases not matched to a gene. The length of the CDR3 is 17 residues. Germline V lookup: CDR1 SGHTA, CDR2 FQGNSA. CDR3 loop: CASSLLRTRWGTDTQYF. The CDR3, as DNA: TGTGCCAGCAGCTTACTTAGGACTAGATGGGGCACAGATACGCAGTATTTT.

This chain connects TRBV28 to TRBJ1-5; D possibly corresponds to TRBD1 (6 bases). This CDR3 contains 15 residues. Trimming stripped 3 bases from V and 5 bases from J, with 14 bases between. Germline V CDR1 and CDR2: MDHEN, SYDVKM. DNA for the CDR3: TGTGCCAGCAGTTTGTCCAGCAGGGGTCATCAGCCCCAGCATTTT. Translated, it gives CASSLSSRGHQPQHF.

This clone was seen more than once but under ten times. This chain joins TRBV5-4 and TRBJ1-1; D is undetermined. CDR1 is SGHNT, CDR2 YYREEE, per germline (reference sequence). The CDR3 consists of 15 residues. Trimming left V 2 bases short and J 4 bases short, with 15 bases between. The CDR3 DNA reads as TGTGCCAGCAGCTTCGCGACGCGAAAATCCACTGAAGCTTTCTTT. Protein product: CASSFATRKSTEAFF. The variable domain in full, completed from reference TRBV5-4 and TRBJ1-1, reads ETGVTQSPTHLIKTRGQQVTLRCSSQSGHNTVSWYQQALGQGPQFIFQYYREEENGRGNFPPRFSGLQFPNYSSELNVNALELDDSALYLCASSFATRKSTEAFFGQGTRLTVV.

This clone counts as large. The rearrangement uses TRBV9 and TRBJ2-3; D may be TRBD1 (6 bases). The CDR3 has 14 amino acids. The V gene's germline CDR1 is SGDLS and CDR2 YYNGEE. Trimming pared 3 bases from V and 0 bases from J, leaving 8 bases between. The CDR3 here is CASSGDRSTDTQYF. For the CDR3, the DNA is TGTGCCAGCAGCGGCGACAGGAGCACAGATACGCAGTATTTT.

This clone came up a few times. The gene calls are TRBV11-3 and TRBJ2-2; 9 bases line up with TRBD1. Germline V gene data show CDR1 as SGHNT and CDR2 as YENEEA. The CDR3 extends over 17 amino acids. V lost 1 base and J lost 3; bases outside the gene matches: 6. CDR3 region: CASSLGQGQGHTGELFF. CDR3 sequence (DNA): TGTGCCAGCAGCTTAGGACAGGGACAGGGCCACACCGGGGAGCTGTTTTTT.

The chain carries TRBV6-1 and TRBJ2-1; 12 bases are shared with TRBD2. With V trimmed by 6 bases and J by 10 bases, 10 bases remained unmatched. This CDR3 is 15 amino acids long. Germline loops: CDR1 MNHNS, CDR2 SASEGT. CDR3 nucleotide sequence: TGTGCCAGCAGCGCCTCTAGCGGGGGGGCCCAAGAGCAGTTCTTC. Its translation is CASSASSGGAQEQFF.

The chain couples TRBV19 to TRBJ2-4; TRBD2 might be the D (6 bases). The V and J ends lost 2 bases and 9 bases respectively, with 14 bases between them. Per the germline V gene, CDR1 is LNHDA and CDR2 is SQIVND (reference sequence). The CDR3 contains 14 residues. In DNA, the CDR3 is TGTGCCAGTAGTATACAGGGAGGTAAAGGCATTCAGTACTTC. It is translated as CASSIQGGKGIQYF. Full variable domain (outside the CDR3, taken from reference TRBV19 and TRBJ2-4): DGGITQSPKYLFRKEGQNVTLSCEQNLNHDAMYWYRQDPGQGLRLIYYSQIVNDFQKGDIAEGYSVSREKKESFPLTVTSAQKNPTAFYLCASSIQGGKGIQYFGAGTRLSVL.

This clone was detected a few times. The rearrangement joins TRBV7-9 to TRBJ2-5; D remains unclear. The CDR3 covers 12 residues. The V end was cut by 2 bases, the J end by 5 bases, with 6 bases between. Looked up from germline, CDR1 is SEHNR and CDR2 is FQNEAQ (reference sequence). The CDR3 sequence: CASSLLVETQYF. The CDR3 bases are TGTGCCAGCAGCTTATTAGTTGAGACCCAGTACTTC.

The rearrangement uses TRBV27 and TRBJ2-2, with 8 bases that match TRBD1. With 6 bases clipped from V and 4 bases from J, the junction kept 16 bases outside the gene matches. This CDR3 is 18 amino acids long. CDR1 is MNHEY, CDR2 SMNVEV, per germline (reference sequence). The CDR3 here is CASRRVIAGGRVTGELFF. The DNA for the CDR3 is TGTGCCAGCAGACGGGTAATTGCAGGGGGCAGGGTCACCGGGGAGCTGTTTTTT.

This clone was found a few times. This chain uses TRBV2 with TRBJ1-2; TRBD1 matches at 8 bases. V lost 6 bases, J lost 2 bases, and 5 bases stayed unmatched. Germline loops: CDR1 SNHLY, CDR2 FYNNEI. There are 14 residues in the CDR3. The CDR3 loop is CASRGQAFNYGYTF. As DNA, the CDR3 is TGTGCCAGCAGGGGACAGGCGTTCAACTATGGCTACACCTTC. The whole variable domain, remainder taken from reference TRBV2 and TRBJ1-2, is EPEVTQTPSHQVTQMGQEVILRCVPISNHLYFYWYRQILGQKVEFLVSFYNNEISEKSEIFDDQFSVERPDGSNFTLKIRSTKLEDSAMYFCASRGQAFNYGYTFGSGTRLTVV.

This clone was counted a few times. The CDR3, as DNA: TGCGCCAGCAGCTTGACAGGGGGCATGACTAATGAAAAACTGTTTTTT. It encodes CASSLTGGMTNEKLFF. The V call is TRBV5-1, the J call TRBJ1-4, with 9 bases matching TRBD1. The V gene end was trimmed by 1 base and the J gene end by 2 bases; junction bases not matched to a gene: 3. Germline V gene lookup returns CDR1 SGHRS and CDR2 YFSETQ. The CDR3 spans 16 residues.

This clone was seen only a few times. The chain uses TRBV19 and TRBJ2-1; 7 bases align to TRBD2. There are 17 residues in the CDR3. CDR1 and CDR2 from the germline V gene are LNHDA and SQIVND (reference sequence). V lost 1 base and J lost 8; bases outside the gene matches: 14. DNA for the CDR3: TGTGCCAGTAGTATAGTGGCTAGCGGACGTAATAAGGATGAGCAGTTCTTC. It specifies CASSIVASGRNKDEQFF.

Comments on this clone: Its ends do not fully match the called genes, so a read error is possible. The CDR3 nucleotides are TGTGCCAGCAGCGGTACCGGGACAGGGGATAGTTTT. Encoded protein: CASSGTGTGDSF. The chain uses TRBV2 and TRBJ1-4; 10 nucleotides line up with TRBD1. The CDR3 contains 12 residues. Germline assignment: CDR1 SNHLY and CDR2 FYNNEI.

This clone was counted between two and nine times. The gene calls are TRBV28 and TRBJ1-2; D is possibly TRBD1 (5 bases). Deletions cut 2 bases from V and 4 bases from J, with 5 bases between. This CDR3 is 12 amino acids long. Germline lookup yields CDR1 MDHEN and CDR2 SYDVKM. CDR3 in amino acids: CASSLGAYGYTF. CDR3 coding DNA: TGTGCCAGCAGTTTAGGGGCCTATGGCTACACCTTC.

The rearrangement uses TRBV30 and TRBJ1-2; a possible D gene is TRBD1 (6 bases). This CDR3 contains 12 residues. The germline V and J ends were trimmed by 5 bases and 7 bases, with 14 bases remaining between them. CDR1 and CDR2 from the germline V gene are GTSNPN and SVGIG (reference sequence). The CDR3 reads CAWSWGAGGYTF. In DNA, the CDR3 is TGTGCCTGGTCGTGGGGGGCAGGTGGCTACACCTTC.

The gene calls are TRBV5-5 and TRBJ2-5, with D maybe TRBD2 (5 bases). The J call may be incorrect, as the DNA end agrees better with TRBJ2-7. CDR1 is SGHKS and CDR2 is YYEKEE in the germline V gene (reference sequence). This CDR3 has 15 amino acids. DNA of the CDR3: TGTGCCAGCAGCTTGGGATTAACTAGAATCTACGAGCAGTACTTC. It specifies CASSLGLTRIYEQYF.

This clone has more than one count but fewer than ten. The chain links TRBV27 to TRBJ2-3; D not resolved. Trimming stripped 0 bases from V and 4 bases from J, with 2 bases between. The CDR3 totals 12 residues. Germline V gene data show CDR1 as MNHEY and CDR2 as SMNVEV (reference sequence). The chain's CDR3 is CASSLSADTQYF. The DNA for the CDR3 is TGTGCCAGCAGTTTATCGGCAGATACGCAGTATTTT.

V usage is TRBV11-3 and J usage is TRBJ2-7; 11 bases align to TRBD1. V lost 5 bases to trimming and J lost 6 bases; unmatched junction nucleotides: 3. The CDR3 is made up of 13 amino acids. Germline CDR1 is SGHNT and CDR2 is YENEEA. CDR3 loop: CASSVGQGVEQYF. CDR3 nucleotides: TGTGCCAGCAGCGTGGGACAGGGGGTCGAGCAGTACTTC.

The chain uses TRBV30 and TRBJ1-1, with D possibly TRBD1 on 5 matching bases. Germline V lookup: CDR1 GTSNPN, CDR2 SVGIG (reference sequence). This CDR3 region has 11 residues. Trimming removed 8 bases from V and 10 bases from J, with 17 bases in between. The CDR3 region has the DNA TGTGCCAGGGGAGGCGTTGTGGGAGCTTTCTTT. It encodes CARGGVVGAFF.

Only a few counts were recorded for this clone. The CDR3 spells CASIGLAGARVQETQYF. CDR3 DNA sequence: TGCGCCAGCATAGGACTAGCGGGAGCGAGGGTCCAAGAGACCCAGTACTTC. The V and J genes are TRBV10-2 and TRBJ2-5, with 13 bases fitting TRBD2. Germline V gives CDR1 WSHSY, CDR2 SAAADI. The J segment lost 1 base and the V segment lost 7 bases, leaving 9 bases of the junction unmatched. This CDR3 is built from 17 residues.

The rearrangement joins TRBV9 to TRBJ2-3, with D unresolved. The V end was cut by 2 bases, the J end by 7 bases, with 11 bases between. There are 13 residues in the CDR3. CDR1 SGDLS and CDR2 YYNGEE come from the germline V gene. The CDR3 sequence is CASSVSDANTQYF. The DNA of the CDR3 is TGTGCCAGCAGCGTGTCGGACGCCAATACGCAGTATTTT.

The rearrangement links TRBV28 to TRBJ2-7, with D possibly called TRBD1 or TRBD2 (5 bases each). V lost 10 bases and J lost 7, with 17 bases in between. Germline V lookup: CDR1 MDHEN, CDR2 SYDVKM. This CDR3 comprises 12 residues. CDR3: CATKGAPGEQYF. In DNA, the CDR3 is TGTGCCACAAAAGGGGCGCCGGGGGAGCAGTACTTC.

V usage is TRBV20-1 and J usage is TRBJ1-1; D gene ambiguous. CDR3 length: 11 residues. V was pared by 5 bases and J by 1 base, with 5 bases between. Germline lookup yields CDR1 DFQATT and CDR2 SNEGSKA (reference sequence). CDR3 protein: CSAQENTEAFF. CDR3 nucleotide sequence: TGCAGTGCTCAGGAGAACACTGAAGCTTTCTTT.

J is TRBJ2-7 and V is TRBV6-6, with TRBD1 matching 7 bases. With 6 bases clipped from V and 8 bases from J, the junction kept 10 bases outside the gene matches. The CDR3 contains 13 residues. CDR1 is MNHNY, CDR2 SVGAGI, per germline (reference sequence). In DNA form, the CDR3 reads TGTGCCAGCAGCCAAGGACAGGACCTAAAGCAGTACTTC. Translated: CASSQGQDLKQYF.